This record covers a single T cell receptor beta chain. The antigen is undetermined. The sample originates from a study of cytomegalovirus exposure and HLA in healthy donors. The germline CDR1 and CDR2 sequences are LNHDA and SQIVND (reference sequence). CDR3 length equals 13 residues. Trimming shortened V by 11 bases and J by 4 bases, and 14 bases separated the two germline ends. Use of 60 Vbeta and 13 Jbeta primers characterized the PCR. Method: immunoSEQ multiplex PCR; TCRdb's copy keeps in-frame clones and lacks some. The data hold under 200,000 clones, with roughly 89% observed a single time. Study observations and caveats: Sequencing likely produced, as an artifact, a cluster of highly shared sequence variants. In an earlier analysis, most TCR beta V segments were productive about 87% or about 30% of the time.

The clonotype comes from a woman in her twenties or thirties in good health and CMV-seronegative. The sequencing input was PBMCs. V gene TRBV19 combines with J gene TRBJ2-2; a weak D match, TRBD1 (6 bases). The CDR3 spells CAGSTGPTGELFF. The CDR3 DNA reads as TGTGCCGGTTCTACAGGGCCCACCGGGGAGCTGTTTTTT. Full variable domain (missing parts from reference TRBV19 and TRBJ2-2): DGGITQSPKYLFRKEGQNVTLSCEQNLNHDAMYWYRQDPGQGLRLIYYSQIVNDFQKGDIAEGYSVSREKKESFPLTVTSAQKNPTAFYLCAGSTGPTGELFFGEGSRLTVL.